Each of the 24 T cell receptor beta chains below was sequenced from the same sample in a study of cytomegalovirus exposure and HLA in healthy donors. Vbeta (60) and Jbeta (13) primers were used in the PCR. The protocol was immunoSEQ multiplex PCR, while the TCRdb copy is restricted to in-frame clones and leaves out a portion. Seen here are more than 100,000 clones, around 80% observed once, and the top ten hold 0.24%. Sequencing was carried out using PBMCs. These receptors were collected from a middle-aged man in good health and CMV-seronegative.

This clone turned up a few times. For the CDR3, the DNA is TGTGCCAGCAGCCCAAACAGGGGAGGTGAGCAGTTCTTC. Protein product: CASSPNRGGEQFF. The chain combines TRBV7-3 with TRBJ2-1, with D possibly being TRBD1 (7 bases). Germline CDR1 is SGHTA and CDR2 is FQGTGA. This CDR3 region has 13 residues. V shed 5 bases and J shed 9 bases, with 14 bases lying between them. The complete variable domain, with remaining parts taken from reference TRBV7-3 and TRBJ2-1, reads GAGVSQTPSNKVTEKGKYVELRCDPISGHTALYWYRQSLGQGPEFLIYFQGTGAADDSGLPNDRFFAVRPEGSVSTLKIQRTERGDSAVYLCASSPNRGGEQFFGPGTRLTVL.

The gene calls are TRBV7-9 and TRBJ1-2; D gene uncertain. V was trimmed by 3 bases and J by 10 bases, leaving 9 bases between them. This CDR3 spans 11 amino acids. The germline V gene encodes CDR1 SEHNR and CDR2 FQNEAQ (reference sequence). In nucleotides, the CDR3 is TGTGCCAGCAGCTTTGGGCCGCTCTACACCTTC. Translation gives CASSFGPLYTF.

J is TRBJ2-5 and V is TRBV28; 7 bases agree with TRBD2. The germline V gene has CDR1 MDHEN and CDR2 SYDVKM. V trimming: 3 bases; J trimming: 5 bases; junction bases outside the gene matches: 12. This CDR3 contains 16 residues. The CDR3 DNA reads as TGTGCCAGCAGTTTGGGGGGGAACGTAAGAGAGGAGACCCAGTACTTC. Amino acids: CASSLGGNVREETQYF.

The chain uses TRBV6-4 and TRBJ2-7; D perhaps matches TRBD2 (6 bases). Germline V gives CDR1 MRHNA, CDR2 SNTAGT. The V end lost 4 bases, the J end lost 0 bases, and 10 bases lay between the germline ends. The CDR3 runs to 14 residues. The chain's CDR3 is CASSAAGGSYEQYF. The CDR3 nucleotides are TGTGCCAGCAGTGCCGCCGGGGGCTCCTACGAGCAGTACTTC.

J is TRBJ1-5 and V is TRBV28; no definite D call. The V and J ends lost 4 bases and 4 bases respectively, with 5 bases between them. Germline V CDR1 and CDR2: MDHEN, SYDVKM. The CDR3 consists of 12 residues. In DNA, the CDR3 is TGTGCCAGCAGTTACGGGAATCAGCCCCAGCATTTT. This codes for CASSYGNQPQHF.

The chain links TRBV9 to TRBJ1-6; 8 nucleotides line up with TRBD1. The CDR3 spans 16 residues. CDR1 SGDLS and CDR2 YYNGEE come from the germline V gene. The V gene end was trimmed by 3 bases and the J gene end by 6 bases; junction bases not matched to a gene: 8. CDR3 sequence: CASSGRTGFGNSPLHF. The CDR3 nucleotides read TGTGCCAGCAGCGGACGGACAGGGTTCGGTAATTCACCCCTCCACTTT.

V gene TRBV19 combines with J gene TRBJ1-5; D gene uncertain. The V and J ends lost 5 bases and 5 bases respectively, with 13 bases between them. CDR3 length: 14 amino acids. Germline V CDR1 and CDR2: LNHDA, SQIVND (reference sequence). CDR3: CASSRLERDQPQHF. The CDR3 DNA reads as TGTGCCAGTAGTCGCCTCGAACGGGATCAGCCCCAGCATTTT.

This chain links TRBV28 with TRBJ1-6; D possibly corresponds to TRBD1 (5 bases). The CDR3 sequence is 14 residues long. Germline assignment: CDR1 MDHEN and CDR2 SYDVKM. The V end was cut by 7 bases, the J end by 13 bases, with 20 bases between. The CDR3 reads CASKGRVKGLPLHF. The CDR3 nucleotides are TGTGCCAGCAAAGGCAGGGTGAAGGGTTTGCCCCTCCACTTT.

This chain connects TRBV6-4 to TRBJ1-1; 8 bases match TRBD1. Trimming took 6 bases from V and 4 from J; bases not matched to a gene: 4. CDR3 length: 13 residues. Germline V CDR1 and CDR2: MRHNA, SNTAGT. In nucleotides, the CDR3 is TGTGCCAGCAGGACAGGGGAGGGCACTGAAGCTTTCTTT. It translates to CASRTGEGTEAFF.

This clone was detected only a few times. The chain couples TRBV5-6 to TRBJ1-1; D gene ambiguous. The CDR3 length is 13 residues. CDR1 and CDR2 from the germline V gene are SGHDT and YYEEEE. With 0 bases removed from V and 1 base from J, the gap between germline ends came to 4 bases. The CDR3 DNA follows: TGTGCCAGCAGCTTGGGCAGGAACACTGAAGCTTTCTTT. This encodes CASSLGRNTEAFF.

The chain couples TRBV5-1 to TRBJ2-7; 7 nucleotides line up with TRBD2. The CDR3 contains 15 residues. Losses at the gene ends were 3 bases for V and 2 bases for J; bases not matched to a gene: 8. In germline, CDR1 is SGHRS, CDR2 YFSETQ. CDR3 bases: TGCGCCAGCAGCTCCTATGCGGGGGATCCCTACGAGCAGTACTTC. This translates into CASSSYAGDPYEQYF.

The V and J genes are TRBV7-9 and TRBJ1-1; perhaps TRBD1 as D (5 bases). Germline CDR1 SEHNR, CDR2 FQNEAQ (reference sequence). V was clipped by 2 bases and J by 1 base, with 11 bases between them. The length of the CDR3 is 15 residues. CDR3 amino acids: CASSLRRGGNTEAFF. CDR3 DNA: TGTGCCAGCAGCTTAAGGCGGGGGGGGAACACTGAAGCTTTCTTT.

The rearrangement links TRBV7-3 to TRBJ2-1; 7 bases agree with TRBD2. The CDR3 extends over 16 amino acids. The junction had 7 bases not matched to a gene; V was cut back by 5 bases and J by 0 bases. The V gene's germline CDR1 is SGHTA and CDR2 FQGTGA. DNA for the CDR3: TGTGCCAGCAGCCCCCGGCGGGGGAGCTCCTACAATGAGCAGTTCTTC. Translated: CASSPRRGSSYNEQFF. The full variable domain, in which reference TRBV7-3 and TRBJ2-1 provide the parts outside the CDR3, is GAGVSQTPSNKVTEKGKYVELRCDPISGHTALYWYRQSLGQGPEFLIYFQGTGAADDSGLPNDRFFAVRPEGSVSTLKIQRTERGDSAVYLCASSPRRGSSYNEQFFGPGTRLTVL.

J is TRBJ1-3 and V is TRBV14, with D possibly matching TRBD1 (5 bases). Trimming stripped 1 base from V and 0 bases from J, with 10 bases between. Per the germline V gene, CDR1 is SGHDN and CDR2 is FVKESK. The CDR3 totals 16 residues. The CDR3 bases are TGTGCCAGCAGCCAAGCGGGGGGTAGCTCTGGAAACACCATATATTTT. It codes for CASSQAGGSSGNTIYF.

The CDR3 here is CASSLEGRAAGGWETQYF. CDR3 DNA: TGCGCCAGCAGCTTGGAGGGTCGCGCTGCGGGAGGTTGGGAGACCCAGTACTTC. The chain employs TRBV5-1 and TRBJ2-5; 8 nucleotides agree with TRBD2. The length of the CDR3 is 18 residues. V lost 0 bases and J lost 5; bases outside the gene matches: 15. Germline CDR1 is SGHRS and CDR2 is YFSETQ.

The genes are TRBV5-8 and TRBJ2-1; D is possibly TRBD1 (5 bases). The germline CDR1 and CDR2 sequences are SGHTS and YDEGEE. The V end lost 6 bases, the J end lost 2 bases, and 15 bases lay between the germline ends. This CDR3 comprises 15 residues. The CDR3 DNA reads as TGTGCCAGCAATGAGAGGATAGGGGCCTACAATGAGCAGTTCTTC. Protein sequence: CASNERIGAYNEQFF.

The V gene is TRBV28, the J gene TRBJ2-7; D possibly corresponds to TRBD2 (5 bases). The CDR3 sequence is 13 residues long. Trimming stripped 11 bases from V and 5 bases from J, with 19 bases between. CDR1 and CDR2 (germline): MDHEN, SYDVKM. CDR3 sequence reads: CACAFGNTDEQYF. In DNA form, the CDR3 reads TGTGCCTGCGCCTTCGGGAACACAGACGAGCAGTACTTC.

The V gene is TRBV2, the J gene TRBJ2-5, with 9 bases identical to TRBD1. Germline V lookup: CDR1 SNHLY, CDR2 FYNNEI. V gave up 4 bases and J gave up 6 bases; unmatched junction bases: 9. The length of the CDR3 is 15 residues. The chain's CDR3 is CASSVYRGLGKTQYF. For the CDR3, the DNA is TGTGCCAGCAGTGTATACAGGGGGCTCGGTAAGACCCAGTACTTC.

This chain links TRBV9 with TRBJ2-7; D gene ambiguous. The V and J ends lost 0 bases and 0 bases respectively, with 10 bases between them. This CDR3 region has 15 residues. Germline CDR1 and CDR2: SGDLS and YYNGEE. The CDR3, as DNA: TGTGCCAGCAGCGTAGGACACTCCAGCTCCTACGAGCAGTACTTC. Amino acids: CASSVGHSSSYEQYF.

V gene TRBV28 combines with J gene TRBJ1-4, with no clear D. The germline V and J ends were trimmed by 6 bases and 14 bases, with 22 bases remaining between them. Germline V lookup: CDR1 MDHEN, CDR2 SYDVKM. The CDR3 consists of 14 residues. This CDR3 reads CASSSWAEMKRLFF. For the CDR3, the DNA is TGTGCCAGCAGCTCTTGGGCTGAAATGAAAAGGCTGTTTTTT.

V gene TRBV5-1 combines with J gene TRBJ1-2; D is possibly TRBD1 (5 bases). The CDR3 is made up of 14 amino acids. Deletions cut 0 bases from V and 2 bases from J, with 8 bases between. The germline CDR1 and CDR2 sequences are SGHRS and YFSETQ. The CDR3 DNA is TGCGCCAGCAGCTTGGAAGGACACAACTATGGCTACACCTTC. It encodes CASSLEGHNYGYTF.

This sequence joins TRBV6-5 and TRBJ1-1; TRBD1 matches 8 bases. The CDR3 extends over 12 amino acids. Losses at the gene ends were 6 bases for V and 4 bases for J; bases not matched to a gene: 1. From germline, CDR1 is MNHEY and CDR2 SVGAGI. This CDR3 is CASSQGATEAFF. The CDR3 nucleotides read TGTGCCAGCAGCCAGGGGGCCACTGAAGCTTTCTTT.

This clone has only one observation. The J gene is TRBJ2-1, the V gene TRBV7-2, with TRBD2 as a possible D gene (5 bases). This CDR3 is 15 amino acids long. V was trimmed by 5 bases and J by 2 bases, leaving 13 bases between them. Per the germline V gene, CDR1 is SGHTA and CDR2 is FQGNSA. Here the CDR3 reads CASSPPPGAYNEQFF. The CDR3 nucleotides read TGTGCCAGCAGCCCACCTCCCGGGGCCTACAATGAGCAGTTCTTC.

The chain is built from TRBV2 and TRBJ1-3, with D uncertain. The germline gives CDR1 SNHLY, CDR2 FYNNEI. The CDR3 loop spans 14 amino acids. V lost 2 bases to trimming and J lost 0 bases, with 5 bases between them. CDR3 bases: TGTGCCAGCAGTGAACTTATCTCTGGAAACACCATATATTTT. Protein sequence: CASSELISGNTIYF.